This is a list of T cell receptor beta chains from one sample in a study of identical twins. TCRdb recomputed calls from the 5' RACE reads with MiXCR, one row per CDR3 protein. The data hold roughly 350,000 distinct CDR3 sequences, with approximately 8.8% observed a single time. The sample taken for sequencing was naive T cells sorted from blood. These receptors came from a woman aged 50 to 60 in good health. Both conserved end residues are part of each CDR3. A D gene is named only where the DNA matches it firmly. Not every row has a clone size; where given, it reads once, few, many or a size class.

v_call: TRBV12-3/TRBV12-4
j_call: TRBJ1-1
d_call: .
clone_size: many
cdr3_nt: TGTGCCAGCAGTTTTTCAGGGCGCACTGAAGCTTTCTTT
cdr3_aa: CASSFSGRTEAFF

v_call: TRBV25-1
j_call: TRBJ2-1
d_call: .
clone_size: many
cdr3_nt: TGTGCCAGCAGTGCGTATACCGCGAATGAGCAGTTCTTC
cdr3_aa: CASSAYTANEQFF

v_call: TRBV27
j_call: TRBJ2-4
d_call: .
clone_size: .
cdr3_nt: TGTGCCAGCAGTTTAGTAGGGTCGGGAGACATTCAGAACTTC
cdr3_aa: CASSLVGSGDIQNF

v_call: TRBV11-2
j_call: TRBJ1-1
d_call: TRBD1
clone_size: .
cdr3_nt: TGTGCCAGCAGCTCGTCGGACAGGGGTGACACTGAAGCTTTCTTT
cdr3_aa: CASSSSDRGDTEAFF

v_call: TRBV20-1
j_call: TRBJ1-1
d_call: .
clone_size: few
cdr3_nt: TGCAGTGCCCCCGGGCAGGGCGACACTGAAGCTTTCTTT
cdr3_aa: CSAPGQGDTEAFF

v_call: TRBV12-3/TRBV12-4
j_call: TRBJ1-2
d_call: TRBD1
clone_size: .
cdr3_nt: TGTGCCAGCAGTCCGGGGGGGGACAGTGGCTATGGCTACACCTTC
cdr3_aa: CASSPGGDSGYGYTF

v_call: TRBV20-1
j_call: TRBJ2-5
d_call: TRBD2
clone_size: .
cdr3_nt: TGCAGTGCTAGAAGTCAGGGACTAGCGGGGTGGGAGACCCAGTACTTC
cdr3_aa: CSARSQGLAGWETQYF

v_call: TRBV7-6
j_call: TRBJ2-1
d_call: .
clone_size: few
cdr3_nt: TGTGCCAGCAGCTTAAACAGAGATGCGTCTGAGCAGTTCTTC
cdr3_aa: CASSLNRDASEQFF

v_call: TRBV29-1
j_call: TRBJ2-2
d_call: .
clone_size: few
cdr3_nt: TGCAGCGCCAGACAGACTAACACCGGGGAGCTGTTTTTT
cdr3_aa: CSARQTNTGELFF

v_call: TRBV5-5
j_call: TRBJ1-5
d_call: .
clone_size: many
cdr3_nt: TGTGCCAGCAGCTTGAGTGGTTCGGGGTTGGAGCCCCAGCATTTT
cdr3_aa: CASSLSGSGLEPQHF

v_call: TRBV10-1
j_call: TRBJ2-3
d_call: .
clone_size: .
cdr3_nt: TGCGCCAGCAGCCCTCTCACCCCGTCGGATACGCAGTATTTT
cdr3_aa: CASSPLTPSDTQYF

v_call: TRBV15
j_call: TRBJ2-3
d_call: .
clone_size: .
cdr3_nt: TGTGCCAGCTGCTTATCGGGAGAATTTGATGGCACAGATACGCAGTATTTT
cdr3_aa: CASCLSGEFDGTDTQYF

v_call: TRBV12-3/TRBV12-4
j_call: TRBJ1-2
d_call: .
clone_size: .
cdr3_nt: TGTGCCAGCAGTTTTTTCGGTGACGGTTACACCTTC
cdr3_aa: CASSFFGDGYTF

v_call: TRBV6-2/TRBV6-3
j_call: TRBJ2-1
d_call: .
clone_size: many
cdr3_nt: TGTGCCAGCAGTTACTCCACCGGGACAAACTACAATGAGCAGTTCTTC
cdr3_aa: CASSYSTGTNYNEQFF

v_call: TRBV5-5
j_call: TRBJ2-2
d_call: TRBD1
clone_size: .
cdr3_nt: TGTGCCAGCAGAGAGGGCTGGACAGGAAACACCGGGGAGCTGTTTTTT
cdr3_aa: CASREGWTGNTGELFF

v_call: TRBV29-1
j_call: TRBJ2-2
d_call: .
clone_size: few
cdr3_nt: TGCAGCGTCCTGGACAGACTGAACACCGGGGAGCTGTTTTTT
cdr3_aa: CSVLDRLNTGELFF

v_call: TRBV7-3
j_call: TRBJ1-1
d_call: .
clone_size: few
cdr3_nt: TGTGCCAGCAGCTTAAACGGGGGGCGAACTGAAGCTTTCTTT
cdr3_aa: CASSLNGGRTEAFF

v_call: TRBV18
j_call: TRBJ2-1
d_call: .
clone_size: .
cdr3_nt: TGTGCCAGCTCACCAAAGGGGGGGGGCAATGAGCAGTTCTTC
cdr3_aa: CASSPKGGGNEQFF

v_call: TRBV12-5
j_call: TRBJ2-1
d_call: .
clone_size: many
cdr3_nt: TGTGCTAGTGGTCGGATGAGCAATGAGCAGTTCTTC
cdr3_aa: CASGRMSNEQFF

v_call: TRBV7-8
j_call: TRBJ1-5
d_call: .
clone_size: many
cdr3_nt: TGTGCCAGCACCCCCTCCAGGGTCTTGAGCAATCAGCCCCAGCATTTT
cdr3_aa: CASTPSRVLSNQPQHF

v_call: TRBV29-1
j_call: TRBJ2-4
d_call: TRBD2
clone_size: many
cdr3_nt: TGCAGCGTCAGTAGCGGGAGAGGAGACATTCAGTACTTC
cdr3_aa: CSVSSGRGDIQYF

v_call: TRBV5-1
j_call: TRBJ1-4
d_call: TRBD1
clone_size: many
cdr3_nt: TGCGCCAGCAGCTCCAGACAGGGGCGGGAAAAACTGTTTTTT
cdr3_aa: CASSSRQGREKLFF

v_call: TRBV10-3
j_call: TRBJ1-2
d_call: .
clone_size: many
cdr3_nt: TGTGCCATCGGAGGGCCCTATGGCTACACCTTC
cdr3_aa: CAIGGPYGYTF

v_call: TRBV4-2
j_call: TRBJ2-7
d_call: .
clone_size: .
cdr3_nt: TGTGCCAGCAGCCAAGATCTTGGGGACATTTCCTACGAGCAGTACTTC
cdr3_aa: CASSQDLGDISYEQYF

v_call: TRBV20-1
j_call: TRBJ2-5
d_call: TRBD2
clone_size: .
cdr3_nt: TGCAGTGCGGGGGGACTAGCGGGGAATCTCCAAGAGACCCAGTACTTC
cdr3_aa: CSAGGLAGNLQETQYF

v_call: TRBV29-1
j_call: TRBJ2-1
d_call: .
clone_size: few
cdr3_nt: TGCAGCGCTGTTGGCGCTGTAAGCGCGAGCTCCTACAATGAGCAGTTCTTC
cdr3_aa: CSAVGAVSASSYNEQFF

v_call: TRBV27
j_call: TRBJ2-1
d_call: .
clone_size: .
cdr3_nt: TGTGCCAGCAGTTCGAACGGGCTAAACAATGAGCAGTTCTTC
cdr3_aa: CASSSNGLNNEQFF

v_call: TRBV5-5
j_call: TRBJ1-1
d_call: TRBD1
clone_size: .
cdr3_nt: TGTGCCAGCAGCTCAGCTCCGGGACAGGGGGCGAACGAAGCTTTCTTT
cdr3_aa: CASSSAPGQGANEAFF

v_call: TRBV20-1
j_call: TRBJ2-4
d_call: TRBD1
clone_size: few
cdr3_nt: TGCAGTGCTAGAGAGGGTTGGGACAGGAACATTCAGTACTTC
cdr3_aa: CSAREGWDRNIQYF

v_call: TRBV14
j_call: TRBJ2-1
d_call: .
clone_size: few
cdr3_nt: TGTGCCAGCAGCCAAGATCCAGGCCCCTTCAATGAGCAGTTCTTC
cdr3_aa: CASSQDPGPFNEQFF

v_call: TRBV20-1
j_call: TRBJ2-7
d_call: .
clone_size: many
cdr3_nt: TGCAGTGCTAGAGGTCCGGCAAGACGATCCTCCGAGCAGTACTTC
cdr3_aa: CSARGPARRSSEQYF

v_call: TRBV10-3
j_call: TRBJ2-3
d_call: TRBD2
clone_size: .
cdr3_nt: TGTGCCATCAGTCCGGGACTAGCGGGAGGAACTAGCACAGATACGCAGTATTTT
cdr3_aa: CAISPGLAGGTSTDTQYF

v_call: TRBV27
j_call: TRBJ2-1
d_call: TRBD2
clone_size: .
cdr3_nt: TGTGCCAGCCGGGGACTAGCGGGAGGGTTCTCCTACAATGAGCAGTTCTTC
cdr3_aa: CASRGLAGGFSYNEQFF

v_call: TRBV28
j_call: TRBJ2-4
d_call: TRBD2
clone_size: few
cdr3_nt: TGTGCCAGCAGTACGCCCGGGACTAGCGGGTCCCGGGGCATTCAGTACTTC
cdr3_aa: CASSTPGTSGSRGIQYF

v_call: TRBV3-1
j_call: TRBJ2-4
d_call: .
clone_size: few
cdr3_nt: TGTGCCAGCAGCCAGGCTTTACAGGGTTCCATTCAGTACTTC
cdr3_aa: CASSQALQGSIQYF

v_call: TRBV5-6
j_call: TRBJ2-1
d_call: TRBD2
clone_size: few
cdr3_nt: TGTGCCAGCAGGATACTAGCGGCAGCTGTGAATGAGCAGTTCTTC
cdr3_aa: CASRILAAAVNEQFF

v_call: TRBV28
j_call: TRBJ1-1
d_call: .
clone_size: many
cdr3_nt: TGTGCCAGCAGTTTTAGTGGGGCTGGGGCTTTCTTT
cdr3_aa: CASSFSGAGAFF

v_call: TRBV25-1
j_call: TRBJ2-1
d_call: TRBD2
clone_size: few
cdr3_nt: TGTGCCAGCAGTTCTCTGGCGGGAGTCATGGGCAATGAGCAGTTCTTC
cdr3_aa: CASSSLAGVMGNEQFF

v_call: TRBV7-9
j_call: TRBJ1-1
d_call: .
clone_size: few
cdr3_nt: TGTGCCAGCAGCCTTTTCGACGAGAACACTGAAGCTTTCTTT
cdr3_aa: CASSLFDENTEAFF

v_call: TRBV20-1
j_call: TRBJ1-2
d_call: TRBD1
clone_size: .
cdr3_nt: TGCAGTGCCGCTGGGGCAGGGGGGGGTAACTATGGCTACACCTTC
cdr3_aa: CSAAGAGGGNYGYTF

v_call: TRBV18
j_call: TRBJ2-7
d_call: TRBD1
clone_size: .
cdr3_nt: TGTGCCAGCTCACCAGTCGGACAGGGGTTGCCCAACGAGCAGTACTTC
cdr3_aa: CASSPVGQGLPNEQYF

v_call: TRBV30
j_call: TRBJ1-5
d_call: .
clone_size: .
cdr3_nt: TGTGCCTTTACTACCCAGGGGACCAGCAATCAGCCCCAGCATTTT
cdr3_aa: CAFTTQGTSNQPQHF

v_call: TRBV5-1
j_call: TRBJ2-1
d_call: .
clone_size: many
cdr3_nt: TGCGCCAGCAGCTTGGTGGGGGCCGGAGCGTCCTACAATGAGCAGTTCTTC
cdr3_aa: CASSLVGAGASYNEQFF

v_call: TRBV5-1
j_call: TRBJ1-4
d_call: .
clone_size: few
cdr3_nt: TGCGCCAGCAGCTTGGTTGGGCTTAAGGAAAAACTGTTTTTT
cdr3_aa: CASSLVGLKEKLFF

v_call: TRBV20-1
j_call: TRBJ2-5
d_call: .
clone_size: many
cdr3_nt: TGCAGTGCTAGCCCCCCCTGGGGTTGGGAGACCCAGTACTTC
cdr3_aa: CSASPPWGWETQYF

v_call: TRBV19
j_call: TRBJ1-1
d_call: .
clone_size: .
cdr3_nt: TGTGCCAGTAGTATAAGATCGGGGGCGTATTCTGAAGCTTTCTTT
cdr3_aa: CASSIRSGAYSEAFF

v_call: TRBV3-1
j_call: TRBJ2-2
d_call: .
clone_size: .
cdr3_nt: TGTGCCAGCAGCCAATGGAGTGCGGGACCGAACACCGGGGAGCTGTTTTTT
cdr3_aa: CASSQWSAGPNTGELFF

v_call: TRBV27
j_call: TRBJ2-1
d_call: .
clone_size: .
cdr3_nt: TGTGCCAGCAGTTTAGCCTGGGACTCAAACGTCGATGAGCAGTTCTTC
cdr3_aa: CASSLAWDSNVDEQFF

v_call: TRBV12-3/TRBV12-4
j_call: TRBJ2-7
d_call: TRBD2
clone_size: few
cdr3_nt: TGTGCCAGCAGTTTGTCTAGCGGGAGGGCTTACGAGCAGTACTTC
cdr3_aa: CASSLSSGRAYEQYF

v_call: TRBV12-3/TRBV12-4
j_call: TRBJ2-1
d_call: TRBD2
clone_size: many
cdr3_nt: TGTGCCAGCTTGCCGGGACTAGCGGCTTACAATGAGCAGTTCTTC
cdr3_aa: CASLPGLAAYNEQFF